Presented here are 19 T cell receptor beta chains from one specimen sequenced in a study of cytomegalovirus exposure and HLA in healthy donors. 60 Vbeta and 13 Jbeta primers were used in PCR. Here immunoSEQ multiplex PCR was the method, and the copy in TCRdb shows in-frame clones only, minus some. This table has 250,000 to 300,000 clones, 84% appearing once. Source material: PBMCs. Source of these receptors: a woman aged 40 to 55 in good health and CMV-seropositive.

This chain uses TRBV7-2 with TRBJ2-3; the D is unclear. This CDR3 has 13 residues. The V gene lost 3 bases and the J gene lost 10 bases, with 14 bases spanning the gap. The germline CDR1 and CDR2 sequences are SGHTA and FQGNSA. This CDR3 is CASSLRMDDPQYF. CDR3 sequence (DNA): TGTGCCAGCAGCTTGCGGATGGATGATCCGCAGTATTTT.

The V and J genes are TRBV4-2 and TRBJ1-5; TRBD1 might be the D (6 bases). This CDR3 has 14 amino acids. V was pared by 0 bases and J by 6 bases, with 9 bases between. Germline V gene sequence: CDR1 LGHNA, CDR2 YNFKEQ. Here the CDR3 DNA reads TGTGCCAGCAGCCAAGATAGGGGGGGTCAGCCCCAGCATTTT. This gives the protein CASSQDRGGQPQHF.

The chain employs TRBV5-4 and TRBJ2-1; weak D call: TRBD2 (6 bases). CDR3 length equals 16 residues. Germline assignment: CDR1 SGHNT and CDR2 YYREEE (reference sequence). The germline V and J ends were trimmed by 1 base and 5 bases, with 16 bases remaining between them. CDR3 sequence: CASSLTGVRQNNEQFF. In DNA, the CDR3 is TGTGCCAGCAGCTTGACGGGAGTGAGGCAGAACAATGAGCAGTTCTTC.

The rearrangement joins TRBV28 to TRBJ2-1; 12 bases line up with TRBD2. Germline trimming cut 6 bases from V and 5 bases from J; bases unmatched to any gene: 5. This CDR3 comprises 15 residues. Germline V gene data show CDR1 as MDHEN and CDR2 as SYDVKM. As DNA, the CDR3 is TGTGCCAGCAGCCCTAGCGGGAGGGCTAACAATGAGCAGTTCTTC. Its translation: CASSPSGRANNEQFF.

The chain is built from TRBV5-4 and TRBJ2-7, with 7 bases identical to TRBD2. CDR1 and CDR2 (germline): SGHNT, YYREEE (reference sequence). The V gene end was trimmed by 2 bases and the J gene end by 2 bases; junction bases not matched to a gene: 7. This CDR3 is built from 15 residues. CDR3 residues: CASSFTGGGTYEQYF. CDR3 in DNA: TGTGCCAGCAGCTTTACGGGAGGTGGAACCTACGAGCAGTACTTC.

The chain couples TRBV5-1 to TRBJ2-2, with TRBD1 identical over 9 bases. Trimming took 4 bases from V and 6 from J; bases not matched to a gene: 4. Germline V gene lookup returns CDR1 SGHRS and CDR2 YFSETQ. The CDR3 contains 14 residues. The CDR3 region has the DNA TGCGCCAGCAGCCCGGGACAGGGATCCGGGGAGCTGTTTTTT. Amino acid sequence: CASSPGQGSGELFF.

This chain uses TRBV13 with TRBJ2-3; 7 positions agree with TRBD2. Germline CDR1 is PRHDT and CDR2 is FYEKMQ (reference sequence). V trimming: 3 bases; J trimming: 5 bases; junction bases outside the gene matches: 14. The CDR3 loop spans 17 amino acids. The DNA of the CDR3 is TGTGCCAGCAGCTTTTATGGTGGGAGGGCCATTGGAGATACGCAGTATTTT. It encodes CASSFYGGRAIGDTQYF.

This clone appeared a single time. One end of the junction fails to match germline, which may point to a read error. The CDR3 loop is CASCQDVGRVYGYTF. In DNA form, the CDR3 reads TGCGCCAGCTGCCAAGATGTCGGCAGGGTGTATGGCTACACCTTC. The chain joins TRBV4-3 to TRBJ1-2; D is perhaps TRBD1 (5 bases). This CDR3 comprises 15 residues. CDR1 is LGHNA and CDR2 is YSLEER in the germline V gene.

CDR3 amino acids: CASGGVAGYEQYF. Here the CDR3 DNA reads TGTGCCAGCGGGGGGGTGGCCGGCTACGAGCAGTACTTC. This chain links TRBV6-5 with TRBJ2-7; 7 bases are a match to TRBD2. The germline CDR1 and CDR2 sequences are MNHEY and SVGAGI. The CDR3 spans 13 residues. The V gene end was trimmed by 8 bases and the J gene end by 3 bases; junction bases not matched to a gene: 7.

CDR3 DNA: TGCGCCAGCAGCTTAGACAGATCCTACGAGCAGTACTTC. This encodes CASSLDRSYEQYF. The V gene is TRBV5-1, the J gene TRBJ2-7; TRBD1 might be the D (5 bases). Germline V lookup: CDR1 SGHRS, CDR2 YFSETQ. This CDR3 contains 13 residues. V lost 2 bases and J 1 base, leaving 7 bases between the germline ends.

The chain links TRBV28 to TRBJ1-1, with TRBD1 identical over 7 bases. Germline-derived CDR1 and CDR2 are MDHEN and SYDVKM. The CDR3 runs 15 residues. Losses at the gene ends were 9 bases for V and 2 bases for J; bases not matched to a gene: 12. CDR3 nucleotides: TGTGCCAGTCAGGGGGGAAGTTCGGCCAACACTGAAGCTTTCTTT. Its translation is CASQGGSSANTEAFF.

The V call is TRBV6-1, the J call TRBJ1-1, with D hard to call. Germline values: CDR1 MNHNS, CDR2 SASEGT. The ends were cut back, 4 bases at V and 4 bases at J, with 10 bases in the middle. The CDR3 has 13 amino acids. CDR3 sequence (DNA): TGTGCCAGCAGTGTAGCGGTGAGCACTGAAGCTTTCTTT. Protein product: CASSVAVSTEAFF.

With regard to this clone: Different DNA sequences within this sample yield the same CDR3. This sequence joins TRBV20-1 and TRBJ1-2, with 8 bases lining up with TRBD1. Germline V CDR1 and CDR2: DFQATT, SNEGSKA (reference sequence). CDR3 size: 11 residues. V lost 6 bases and J lost 6; bases outside the gene matches: 3. The CDR3 loop is CSAPTGDGYTF. The CDR3 DNA is TGCAGTGCACCGACAGGGGATGGCTACACCTTC.

This clone turned up a few times. The chain carries TRBV19 and TRBJ2-5; D may be TRBD1 (6 bases). Germline V lookup: CDR1 LNHDA, CDR2 SQIVND (reference sequence). The CDR3 is 14 amino acids. V lost 2 bases, J lost 5 bases, and 12 bases lay in between. CDR3 sequence: CASSIMGARETQYF. In DNA form, the CDR3 reads TGTGCCAGTAGTATAATGGGGGCAAGGGAGACCCAGTACTTC.

CDR3 region: CASRRTSGSSPTGTNEQFF. The CDR3 DNA reads TGCGCCAGCAGAAGGACTAGCGGGAGTTCCCCCACGGGTACCAATGAGCAGTTCTTC. This chain joins TRBV5-1 and TRBJ2-1, with 13 bases aligning to TRBD2. CDR1 and CDR2 from the germline V gene are SGHRS and YFSETQ. Losses at the gene ends were 5 bases for V and 6 bases for J; bases not matched to a gene: 17. The CDR3 contains 19 residues.

In its sample, this clone was seen once. The chain links TRBV19 to TRBJ2-7; D perhaps matches TRBD1 (5 bases). V was cut by 6 bases and J by 0 bases, with 12 bases left in between. The CDR3 extends over 14 amino acids. Germline CDR1 LNHDA, CDR2 SQIVND (reference sequence). The CDR3 region is CASSRDRVSYEQYF. CDR3 DNA: TGTGCCAGTAGCAGGGATAGGGTCTCCTACGAGCAGTACTTC.

V usage is TRBV6-5 and J usage is TRBJ2-2; D possibly corresponds to TRBD2 (6 bases). The CDR3 consists of 15 residues. Trimming stripped 0 bases from V and 6 bases from J, with 11 bases between. The germline CDR1 and CDR2 sequences are MNHEY and SVGAGI. DNA for the CDR3: TGTGCCAGCAGTTACTCGATCGGAGGGCCCGGGGAGCTGTTTTTT. It is translated as CASSYSIGGPGELFF.

This clone was seen a single time. The chain joins TRBV18 to TRBJ1-2, with 11 bases lining up with TRBD1. The V and J ends lost 2 bases and 4 bases, in that order; junction bases with no gene match: 6. This CDR3 has 16 amino acids. The germline gives CDR1 KGHSH, CDR2 LQKENI. The CDR3 coding sequence is TGTGCCAGCTCACCAACCGGGACAGGGGGGTTCTATGGCTACACCTTC. Protein: CASSPTGTGGFYGYTF.

The chain employs TRBV25-1 and TRBJ2-1; D perhaps matches TRBD2 (6 bases). This CDR3 region has 15 residues. CDR1 MGHDK and CDR2 SYGVNS come from the germline V gene. V lost 4 bases, J lost 10 bases, and 20 bases lay in between. CDR3 amino acids: CASSGADGTPYEQFF. CDR3 DNA sequence: TGTGCCAGCAGTGGGGCAGACGGGACTCCCTACGAGCAGTTCTTC.